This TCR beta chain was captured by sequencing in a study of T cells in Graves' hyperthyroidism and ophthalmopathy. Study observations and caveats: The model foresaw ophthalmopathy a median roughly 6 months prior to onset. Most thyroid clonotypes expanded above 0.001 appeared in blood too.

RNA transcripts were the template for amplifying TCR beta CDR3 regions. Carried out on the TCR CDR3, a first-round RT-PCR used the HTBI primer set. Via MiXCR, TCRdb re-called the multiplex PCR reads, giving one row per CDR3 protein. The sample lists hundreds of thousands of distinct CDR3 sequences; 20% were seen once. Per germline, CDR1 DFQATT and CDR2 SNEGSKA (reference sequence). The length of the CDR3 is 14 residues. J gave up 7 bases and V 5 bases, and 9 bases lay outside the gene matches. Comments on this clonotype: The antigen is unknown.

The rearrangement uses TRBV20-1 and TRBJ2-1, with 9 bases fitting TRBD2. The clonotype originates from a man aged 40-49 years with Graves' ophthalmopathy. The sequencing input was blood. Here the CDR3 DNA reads TGCAGTGCTCCCTCGCGGGGGGGCCAGAATGAGCAGTTCTTC. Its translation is CSAPSRGGQNEQFF.